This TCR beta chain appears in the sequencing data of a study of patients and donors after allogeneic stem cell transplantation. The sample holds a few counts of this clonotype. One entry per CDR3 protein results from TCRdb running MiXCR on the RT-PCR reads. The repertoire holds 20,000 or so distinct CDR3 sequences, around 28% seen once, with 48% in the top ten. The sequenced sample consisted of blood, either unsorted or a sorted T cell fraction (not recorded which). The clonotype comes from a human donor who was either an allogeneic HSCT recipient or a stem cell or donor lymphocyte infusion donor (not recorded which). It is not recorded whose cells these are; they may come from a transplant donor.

DNA of the CDR3: TGTGCCAGCACCCCGGACAGTTTCTATAATTCACCCCTCCACTTT. Translation: CASTPDSFYNSPLHF. This chain links TRBV7-9 with TRBJ1-6; tentatively, D is TRBD1 (6 bases). Trimming took 7 bases from V and 3 from J, leaving 13 bases between them. There are 15 residues in the CDR3. Germline lookup yields CDR1 SEHNR and CDR2 FQNEAQ (reference sequence).